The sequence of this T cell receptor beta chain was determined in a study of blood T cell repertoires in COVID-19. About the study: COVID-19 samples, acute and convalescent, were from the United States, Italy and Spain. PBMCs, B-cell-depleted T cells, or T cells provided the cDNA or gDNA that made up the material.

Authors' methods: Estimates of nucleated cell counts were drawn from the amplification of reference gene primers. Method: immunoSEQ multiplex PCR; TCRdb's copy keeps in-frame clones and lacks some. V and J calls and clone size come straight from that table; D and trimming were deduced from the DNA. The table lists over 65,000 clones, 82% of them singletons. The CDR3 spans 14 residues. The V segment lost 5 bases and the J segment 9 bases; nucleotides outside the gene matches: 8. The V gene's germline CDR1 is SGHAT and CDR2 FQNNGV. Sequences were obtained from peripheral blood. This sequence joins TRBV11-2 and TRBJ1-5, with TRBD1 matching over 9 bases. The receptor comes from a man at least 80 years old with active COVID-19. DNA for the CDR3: TGTGCCAGCAGCCCGACAGGGGGATTGTCGCCCCAGCATTTT. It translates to CASSPTGGLSPQHF.